This T cell receptor beta chain was sequenced in a study of cytomegalovirus exposure and HLA in healthy donors. Whole-study context: A subsequent analysis stated that the roughly 130 validation repertoires were run on the same platform as the roughly 670 first-cohort repertoires.

Concerning this clone: Antigen specificity is unknown.

The repertoire was sequenced with immunoSEQ multiplex PCR; TCRdb's copy has only in-frame clones and lacks some. Of some 90,000 clones in the sample, about 90% were seen once. Notes on the study in general: Among TCR beta chains, those listed as cytomegalovirus-associated numbered about 150. It was confirmed in vitro that a few of the CMV-associated chains were specific for CMV antigens.

CDR1 LGHNA and CDR2 YSLEER come from the germline V gene. Trimming stripped 1 base from V and 3 bases from J, with 14 bases between. The CDR3 has 16 residues. The source is a man aged 18 to 30 in good health and CMV-seropositive. The sample was PBMCs. The chain combines TRBV4-3 with TRBJ2-3; D gene uncertain. CDR3 nucleotides: TGCGCCAGCAGCCAAGGTATAGATCTTGTGACAGATACGCAGTATTTT. Its protein product is CASSQGIDLVTDTQYF.